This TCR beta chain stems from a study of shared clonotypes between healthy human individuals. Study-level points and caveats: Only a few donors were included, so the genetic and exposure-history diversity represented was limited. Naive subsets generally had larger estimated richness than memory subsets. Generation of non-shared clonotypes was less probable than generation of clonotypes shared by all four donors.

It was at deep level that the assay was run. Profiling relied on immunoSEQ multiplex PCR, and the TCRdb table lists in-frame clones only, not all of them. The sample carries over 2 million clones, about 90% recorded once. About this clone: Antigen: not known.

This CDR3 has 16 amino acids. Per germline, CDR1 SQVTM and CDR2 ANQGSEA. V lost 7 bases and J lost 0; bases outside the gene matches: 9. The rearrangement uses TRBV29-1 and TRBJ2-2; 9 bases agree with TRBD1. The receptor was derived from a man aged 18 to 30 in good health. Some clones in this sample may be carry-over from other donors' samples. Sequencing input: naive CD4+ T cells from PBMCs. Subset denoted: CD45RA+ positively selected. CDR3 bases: TGCAGCGCCCGTCGGGACAGGGCCTCGAACACCGGGGAGCTGTTTTTT. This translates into CSARRDRASNTGELFF.